Here is one TCR beta chain with its context. Its antigen remains unknown. No ophthalmopathy progression within 18 months constituted stable Graves' hyperthyroidism. Amplified TCR beta CDR3 regions derived from RNA transcripts. The HTBI set primed first-round TCR CDR3 RT-PCR. TCRdb processed the multiplex PCR reads anew with MiXCR; each CDR3 protein has one entry. In the table there are about 480,000 distinct CDR3 sequences, around an eighth of which are singletons. This record comes from a study of T cells in Graves' hyperthyroidism and ophthalmopathy. Study-wide points: Most clonotypes expanded in thyroid above 0.001 were likewise present in blood. Ophthalmopathy, which appeared later, was predicted by the model a median about 6 months before onset.

Germline loops: CDR1 DFQATT, CDR2 SNEGSKA (reference sequence). Unmatched junction bases numbered 5, after V lost 6 bases and J lost 1 base. CDR3 length: 14 residues. Sequenced input: blood. This clonotype was sampled from a woman under 30 with Graves' hyperthyroidism. The rearrangement joins TRBV20-1 to TRBJ2-7, with 11 bases matching TRBD2. The CDR3: CSALTSGASYEQYF. CDR3 sequence (DNA): TGCAGTGCACTGACTAGCGGGGCTTCCTACGAGCAGTACTTC.